These 10 T cell receptor beta chains were sequenced from one sample in a study of blood T cell repertoires in COVID-19. TCRdb's table, derived via immunoSEQ multiplex PCR, lists solely in-frame clones and lacks some. The sample holds about 100,000 clones, 80% to 90% seen once. Source material: peripheral blood. The receptors come from a human donor in a cohort sampled during active COVID-19.

This chain links TRBV11-1 with TRBJ1-2; 8 nucleotides agree with TRBD1. J was trimmed by 4 bases and V by 1 base; bases with no gene match: 5. CDR1 and CDR2 from the germline V gene are SGHAT and FQDESV (reference sequence). CDR3 length: 15 residues. The CDR3 reads CASSLGGTGGYGYTF. CDR3 coding DNA: TGTGCCAGCAGCTTAGGCGGGACAGGCGGCTATGGCTACACCTTC. The complete variable domain, with remaining parts taken from reference TRBV11-1 and TRBJ1-2, reads EAEVAQSPRYKITEKSQAVAFWCDPISGHATLYWYRQILGQGPELLVQFQDESVVDDSQLPKDRFSAERLKGVDSTLKIQPAELGDSAMYLCASSLGGTGGYGYTFGSGTRLTVV.

V and J are TRBV5-6 and TRBJ2-3; 7 bases map to TRBD2. Trimming at V came to 4 bases and at J to 1 base, leaving 12 bases not matched to a gene. Germline V lookup: CDR1 SGHDT, CDR2 YYEEEE. The CDR3 totals 17 residues. CDR3 DNA: TGTGCCAGCAGCCTGATGGGGGGGAGGGCGCGCACAGATACGCAGTATTTT. Amino acids: CASSLMGGRARTDTQYF.

The CDR3 region is CASSIGSSKDIQYF. CDR3 nucleotide sequence: TGTGCCAGTAGTATAGGATCTAGCAAGGACATTCAGTACTTC. The chain combines TRBV19 with TRBJ2-4; D might be TRBD2 (5 bases). The CDR3 extends over 14 amino acids. Trimming took 1 base from V and 8 from J, leaving 12 bases between them. Germline V CDR1 and CDR2: LNHDA, SQIVND (reference sequence).

The rearrangement joins TRBV5-1 to TRBJ1-4; no reliable D call. V shed 0 bases and J shed 8 bases, with 14 bases lying between them. This CDR3 has 15 residues. Germline assignment: CDR1 SGHRS and CDR2 YFSETQ. CDR3 in amino acids: CASSLGRAPGEKLFF. The CDR3 DNA follows: TGCGCCAGCAGCTTGGGCCGGGCCCCGGGAGAAAAACTGTTTTTT.

This sequence joins TRBV11-2 and TRBJ2-1, with unresolved D. Germline CDR1 SGHAT, CDR2 FQNNGV. The CDR3 runs to 15 residues. V lost 3 bases and J 4 bases, leaving 13 bases between the germline ends. CDR3 in amino acids: CASSFQRSLYNEQFF. Written as DNA, the CDR3 is TGTGCCAGCAGCTTCCAACGTAGTCTGTACAATGAGCAGTTCTTC.

V is TRBV19 and J is TRBJ2-1; 9 bases are a match to TRBD1. Unmatched junction bases numbered 3, after V lost 5 bases and J lost 1 base. Germline CDR1 LNHDA, CDR2 SQIVND (reference sequence). There are 15 residues in the CDR3. CDR3 residues: CASSSGTGSYNEQFF. The CDR3 DNA sequence: TGTGCCAGTAGTTCCGGGACAGGGTCCTACAATGAGCAGTTCTTC.

V gene TRBV19 combines with J gene TRBJ2-1, with a weak D call TRBD1 (6 bases). Germline CDR1 LNHDA, CDR2 SQIVND (reference sequence). This CDR3 is 14 amino acids long. The ends were cut back, 5 bases at V and 4 bases at J, with 12 bases in the middle. The CDR3 region has the DNA TGTGCCAGTAGTTGGCCAGGGGATTACAATGAGCAGTTCTTC. Encoded protein: CASSWPGDYNEQFF.

V is TRBV27 and J is TRBJ2-3; a weak D match, TRBD2 (7 bases). The CDR3 is 14 amino acids. Germline-derived CDR1 and CDR2 are MNHEY and SMNVEV (reference sequence). Trimming pared 7 bases from V and 5 bases from J, leaving 16 bases between. The CDR3 region has the DNA TGTGCCAGCACTCTCCGGGGGGCGGGAGATACGCAGTATTTT. The encoded protein is CASTLRGAGDTQYF.

The J gene is TRBJ2-4, the V gene TRBV2; 7 nucleotides match TRBD2. CDR1 and CDR2 (germline): SNHLY, FYNNEI. J lost 1 base, V lost 7 bases, and 4 bases had no gene match. This CDR3 has 14 residues. CDR3 loop: CASKDGRAKNIQYF. Here the CDR3 DNA reads TGTGCCAGCAAGGACGGGAGGGCCAAAAACATTCAGTACTTC.

The V call is TRBV19, the J call TRBJ1-5, with D maybe TRBD1 (5 bases). Germline CDR1 and CDR2: LNHDA and SQIVND (reference sequence). V lost 6 bases to trimming and J lost 3 bases, with 9 bases between them. This CDR3 spans 13 amino acids. DNA of the CDR3: TGTGCCAGTAGGACAGCCCCCAATCAGCCCCAGCATTTT. Its protein product is CASRTAPNQPQHF.